The TCR beta chain described here comes from a study of T cell changes during pregnancy in multiple sclerosis. Produced via immunoSEQ multiplex PCR; TCRdb's table is partial and in-frame only. The repertoire holds tens of thousands of clones, with about 88% as singletons. This CDR3 is 14 amino acids long. CDR1 is MGHRA and CDR2 is YSYEKL in the germline V gene. V was cut by 0 bases and J by 6 bases, with 9 bases left in between. This receptor was identified in a female donor with multiple sclerosis, enrolled in a pregnancy study. The V and J genes are TRBV4-1 and TRBJ2-1, with D possibly matching TRBD2 (6 bases). The sample consisted of CD8+ T cells from peripheral blood mononuclear cells, taken after pregnancy. CDR3 region: CASSQEYGGNEQFF. CDR3 DNA: TGCGCCAGCAGCCAAGAATACGGGGGCAATGAGCAGTTCTTC.